The source of this T cell receptor (beta chain) is a study of T-cell memory formation after mild COVID-19. Study as a whole: TCR clusters mostly belonged to single donors.

This clonotype was recorded a few times. TCRdb re-analysed the 5' RACE reads in MiXCR, keeping a single row per CDR3 protein. Here the sample spans about 55,000 distinct CDR3 sequences, around a quarter being singletons. Per the germline V gene, CDR1 is MGHRA and CDR2 is YSYEKL. Trimming took off 1 base at V and 0 bases at J, with 10 bases between the two ends. The length of the CDR3 is 15 residues. Sequencing input: PBMCs or a T cell subset sorted from them (not recorded which). The sequence came from a man younger than 30 who had mild COVID-19 (a few samples of this study predate the infection). Cell type and time point are not known. The genes are TRBV4-1 and TRBJ2-7, with D unclear. The CDR3 DNA sequence: TGCGCCAGCAGCCAAGGGTCCCAGAGCTCCTACGAGCAGTACTTC. As protein: CASSQGSQSSYEQYF.